The 32 T cell receptor beta chains reported below all come from one sample, sequenced in a study of blood T cell repertoires in COVID-19 (dated by TCRdb to about 2020). Libraries came from the immunoSEQ multiplex PCR assay. Not all clones reach the TCRdb copy of this immuneACCESS table, which keeps in-frame sequences only. Checked studies attribute under half of the gap to unresolved V genes and leave the rest unexplained. Present in this sample are under 300,000 clones, more than 60% of which were seen just once. Approximately 4% of the sample comes from the top ten. The sample taken for sequencing was peripheral blood. The receptors were gathered from a woman between 35 and 50 years old with active or convalescent COVID-19.

This chain connects TRBV12-3 or TRBV12-4 to TRBJ1-3; weak D call: TRBD1 (6 bases). The CDR3 consists of 12 residues. V was shortened by 6 bases and J by 8 bases, with 11 bases between the two germline ends. The chain's CDR3 is CASRGGGHTIYF. The CDR3 bases are TGTGCCAGCAGAGGGGGGGGACACACCATATATTTT.

The rearrangement links TRBV29-1 to TRBJ1-1, with D unresolved. In germline, CDR1 is SQVTM, CDR2 ANQGSEA. This CDR3 has 12 amino acids. V was shortened by 6 bases and J by 11 bases, with 19 bases between the two germline ends. Written as DNA, the CDR3 is TGCAGCGTCGCCGGGTCAGAAGTGGCGGCTTTCTTT. It yields the protein CSVAGSEVAAFF.

As concerns this clone: The sample holds other DNA sequences that translate to the same CDR3. This chain connects TRBV9 to TRBJ2-7, with D perhaps TRBD1 (5 bases). The CDR3 length is 14 residues. V was shortened by 0 bases and J by 2 bases, with 9 bases between the two germline ends. The V gene's germline CDR1 is SGDLS and CDR2 YYNGEE. DNA for the CDR3: TGTGCCAGCAGCGTAGAAGACAGAGCCTACGAGCAGTACTTC. Protein: CASSVEDRAYEQYF.

CDR3: CAWTVLSSYNSPLHF. The CDR3 DNA reads TGTGCCTGGACGGTGCTTAGCTCCTATAATTCACCCCTCCACTTT. V and J are TRBV30 and TRBJ1-6; D uncertain. The length of the CDR3 is 15 residues. Germline CDR1 GTSNPN, CDR2 SVGIG (reference sequence). Trimming stripped 4 bases from V and 0 bases from J, with 10 bases between.

The CDR3 nucleotides are TGTGCCAGCAGCCCGGACAGGGGAAACACCATATATTTT. It encodes CASSPDRGNTIYF. This chain connects TRBV3-1 (or the pseudogene TRBV3-2) to TRBJ1-3; 7 nucleotides agree with TRBD1. J lost 4 bases, V lost 4 bases, and 1 base had no gene match. Per the germline V gene, CDR1 is LGHDT and CDR2 is YNNKEL (reference sequence). This CDR3 has 13 amino acids.

This chain uses TRBV21-1 with TRBJ2-7; the listed D gene, TRBD1, was not tested against the DNA. TRBV21-1 is listed as a pseudogene. This CDR3 has 15 amino acids. The CDR3 loop is CASSFLSGTTYEQYV. CDR3 coding DNA: TGTGCCAGCAGCTTCCTTTCCGGGACAACTTACGAGCAGTACGTC.

The J gene is TRBJ2-1, the V gene TRBV15; 9 positions agree with TRBD2. The CDR3 runs 17 residues. The V gene's germline CDR1 is LNHNV and CDR2 YYDKDF (reference sequence). The V and J ends lost 7 bases and 7 bases, in that order; junction bases with no gene match: 17. CDR3 residues: CATTNPQGRGGFNEQFF. As DNA, the CDR3 is TGTGCCACCACGAACCCCCAAGGGCGGGGGGGCTTTAATGAGCAGTTCTTC.

The V gene is TRBV28, the J gene TRBJ1-5; TRBD1 is a possible D gene (5 bases). Germline V gene lookup returns CDR1 MDHEN and CDR2 SYDVKM. This CDR3 is built from 15 residues. The V end was cut by 3 bases, the J end by 3 bases, with 12 bases between. Written as DNA, the CDR3 is TGTGCCAGCAGTTTGGGGCAGGGCAACAATCAGCCCCAGCATTTT. The encoded protein is CASSLGQGNNQPQHF.

The rearrangement uses TRBV28 and TRBJ1-4; 7 positions agree with TRBD1. Germline CDR1 and CDR2: MDHEN and SYDVKM. The V gene end was trimmed by 2 bases and the J gene end by 8 bases; junction bases not matched to a gene: 8. CDR3 length: 15 amino acids. CDR3 sequence: CASSLRRQGWEKLFF. The CDR3 DNA sequence: TGTGCCAGCAGTTTACGGCGACAGGGATGGGAAAAACTGTTTTTT.

The gene calls are TRBV19 and TRBJ1-2, with D perhaps TRBD1 (5 bases). Germline values: CDR1 LNHDA, CDR2 SQIVND (reference sequence). The CDR3 totals 14 residues. V gave up 2 bases and J gave up 8 bases, with 15 bases separating them. CDR3 in amino acids: CASSISTATTGYTF. As DNA, the CDR3 is TGTGCCAGTAGTATATCGACAGCCACAACGGGCTACACCTTC.

The chain combines TRBV5-1 with TRBJ1-5; D not certain. Trimming pared 10 bases from V and 9 bases from J, leaving 17 bases between. CDR1 SGHRS and CDR2 YFSETQ come from the germline V gene. The CDR3 runs 12 residues. The CDR3 loop is CAPQQASRPQHF. DNA of the CDR3: TGCGCCCCGCAGCAGGCTTCGAGGCCCCAGCATTTT.

V usage is TRBV5-5 and J usage is TRBJ2-5, with a tentative D call TRBD1 (7 bases). Germline CDR1 reads SGHKS; CDR2 reads YYEKEE (reference sequence). The CDR3 spans 16 residues. V lost 3 bases to trimming and J lost 0 bases, with 15 bases between them. The CDR3 bases are TGTGCCAGCAGCTCCCCTCCAGGGGGGAACCAAGAGACCCAGTACTTC. It specifies CASSSPPGGNQETQYF. The entire variable domain, with the rest obtained from reference TRBV5-5 and TRBJ2-5, is as follows: DAGVTQSPTHLIKTRGQQVTLRCSPISGHKSVSWYQQVLGQGPQFIFQYYEKEERGRGNFPDRFSARQFPNYSSELNVNALLLGDSALYLCASSSPPGGNQETQYFGPGTRLLVL.

This clone was seen more than once but under ten times. The chain uses TRBV7-9 and TRBJ2-6; maybe TRBD1 (6 bases). Germline values: CDR1 SEHNR, CDR2 FQNEAQ (reference sequence). This CDR3 has 15 amino acids. Trimming left V 4 bases short and J 4 bases short, with 11 bases between. This chain's CDR3 is CASSYRETGANVLTF. CDR3 nucleotides: TGTGCCAGCAGCTACAGGGAGACCGGGGCCAACGTCCTGACTTTC.

V usage is TRBV2 and J usage is TRBJ2-5; the match to TRBD2 covers 14 bases. The CDR3 consists of 17 residues. Germline trimming cut 6 bases from V and 5 bases from J; bases unmatched to any gene: 11. The V gene's germline CDR1 is SNHLY and CDR2 FYNNEI. CDR3 bases: TGTGCCAGCAGCCCTTACAGACTAGCGGGGGGGCGGGAGACCCAGTACTTC. This translates into CASSPYRLAGGRETQYF.

This rearrangement joins TRBV5-4 to TRBJ1-5; weak D call: TRBD1 (6 bases). The germline CDR1 and CDR2 sequences are SGHNT and YYREEE (reference sequence). The CDR3 contains 14 residues. Between the trimmed V and J ends, which lost 1 base and 1 base, there was a span of 6 bases. CDR3 in amino acids: CASSLQGSNQPQHF. The CDR3 nucleotides read TGTGCCAGCAGCTTGCAGGGGAGCAATCAGCCCCAGCATTTT.

This clone has just one count. The rearrangement links TRBV27 to TRBJ2-2; TRBD2 agrees at 11 bases. The CDR3 runs to 15 residues. Unmatched junction bases numbered 4, after V lost 5 bases and J lost 5 bases. Per the germline V gene, CDR1 is MNHEY and CDR2 is SMNVEV (reference sequence). CDR3 DNA: TGTGCCAGCAGTCTAGGACTAGCGGGTACCGGGGAGCTGTTTTTT. Its translation: CASSLGLAGTGELFF.

V is TRBV6-2 or TRBV6-3 and J is TRBJ1-2; D perhaps matches TRBD1 (6 bases). Looked up from germline, CDR1 is MNHEY and CDR2 is SVGEGT. V was pared by 4 bases and J by 7 bases, with 16 bases between. There are 14 residues in the CDR3. The CDR3 loop reads CASSSQSRGIGYTF. CDR3 bases: TGTGCCAGCAGTTCCCAGAGTAGGGGGATTGGCTACACCTTC.

The rearrangement links TRBV5-1 to TRBJ2-1; tentative D call: TRBD2 (5 bases). The V gene's germline CDR1 is SGHRS and CDR2 YFSETQ. The CDR3 runs to 13 residues. V was pared by 0 bases and J by 7 bases, with 8 bases between. CDR3 in amino acids: CASSLGTYNEQFF. For the CDR3, the DNA is TGCGCCAGCAGCTTGGGGACTTATAATGAGCAGTTCTTC.

In DNA form, the CDR3 reads TGTGCCAGCAGCTTAGGTCAGAAACCAGATACGCAGTATTTT. It translates to CASSLGQKPDTQYF. J is TRBJ2-3 and V is TRBV13; D ambiguous. The CDR3 is 14 residues long. Germline V gives CDR1 PRHDT, CDR2 FYEKMQ (reference sequence). V was pared by 0 bases and J by 4 bases, with 8 bases between.

This clone was recorded a few times. The chain joins TRBV10-2 to TRBJ1-5; D remains unclear. Germline-derived CDR1 and CDR2 are WSHSY and SAAADI. Trimming cost V 4 bases and J 3 bases, with 7 bases left between them. This CDR3 contains 13 residues. The CDR3 sequence: CASSGGYNQPQHF. The CDR3 DNA follows: TGCGCCAGCAGTGGCGGTTACAATCAGCCCCAGCATTTT.

A few counts support this clone. The rearrangement links TRBV14 to TRBJ1-1, with D possibly matching TRBD1 (5 bases). V lost 6 bases and J 0 bases, leaving 14 bases between the germline ends. The CDR3 totals 15 residues. Germline V CDR1 and CDR2: SGHDN, FVKESK. CDR3: CASRARGGMNTEAFF. Here the CDR3 DNA reads TGTGCCAGCAGGGCCCGGGGGGGAATGAACACTGAAGCTTTCTTT.

The chain joins TRBV28 to TRBJ1-4, with 9 bases fitting TRBD1. The V gene end was trimmed by 5 bases and the J gene end by 5 bases; junction bases not matched to a gene: 9. The CDR3 length is 16 residues. Germline-derived CDR1 and CDR2 are MDHEN and SYDVKM. CDR3 nucleotide sequence: TGTGCCAGCAGTCCCACACCCACAGGGGGCAATGAAAAACTGTTTTTT. This translates into CASSPTPTGGNEKLFF.

This clone was seen only a few times. The chain combines TRBV4-2 with TRBJ1-4; weak D call: TRBD1 (6 bases). Germline V CDR1 and CDR2: LGHNA, YNFKEQ. The CDR3 runs to 16 residues. The V end lost 0 bases, the J end lost 4 bases, and 12 bases lay between the germline ends. CDR3 sequence reads: CASSQDSGQSNEKLFF. CDR3 coding DNA: TGTGCCAGCAGCCAAGATTCCGGACAGAGTAATGAAAAACTGTTTTTT.

V is TRBV10-2 and J is TRBJ1-1, with 8 bases that match TRBD1. Per germline, CDR1 WSHSY and CDR2 SAAADI. CDR3 length equals 13 residues. The V and J ends lost 4 bases and 4 bases, in that order; junction bases with no gene match: 2. CDR3 sequence reads: CASSAQGGTEAFF. In nucleotides, the CDR3 is TGCGCCAGCAGTGCACAGGGGGGCACTGAAGCTTTCTTT.

The chain is built from TRBV7-8 and TRBJ1-4, with 7 bases matching TRBD1. Germline V gene lookup returns CDR1 SGHVS and CDR2 FQNEAQ. J lost 4 bases, V lost 5 bases, and 7 bases had no gene match. The CDR3 covers 15 residues. This CDR3 reads CASSQGGGINEKLFF. The CDR3 bases are TGTGCCAGCAGCCAGGGGGGGGGAATTAATGAAAAACTGTTTTTT. The full variable domain, completed using reference TRBV7-8 and TRBJ1-4, is GAGVSQSPRYKVAKRGQDVALRCDPISGHVSLFWYQQALGQGPEFLTYFQNEAQLDKSGLPSDRFFAERPEGSVSTLKIQRTQQEDSAVYLCASSQGGGINEKLFFGSGTQLSVL.

This clone has only one observation. The chain links TRBV6-5 to TRBJ2-1; perhaps TRBD2 as D (5 bases). Trimming shortened V by 2 bases and J by 6 bases, and 11 bases separated the two germline ends. Germline values: CDR1 MNHEY, CDR2 SVGAGI. The CDR3 spans 14 residues. The chain's CDR3 is CASSYNIRGNEQFF. The CDR3 region has the DNA TGTGCCAGCAGTTACAATATCCGGGGCAATGAGCAGTTCTTC.

The V call is TRBV7-6, the J call TRBJ2-1; TRBD2 agrees at 16 bases. The CDR3 contains 17 residues. V lost 5 bases to trimming and J lost 5 bases; unmatched junction nucleotides: 6. Germline CDR1 is SGHVS and CDR2 is FNYEAQ. In nucleotides, the CDR3 is TGTGCCAGCAGCCCGGGACTAGCGGGGGGGAAAAACAATGAGCAGTTCTTC. It is translated as CASSPGLAGGKNNEQFF.

The chain is built from TRBV28 and TRBJ1-5; 7 nucleotides match TRBD1. The CDR3 is made up of 15 amino acids. The germline V gene encodes CDR1 MDHEN and CDR2 SYDVKM. The J segment lost 4 bases and the V segment lost 5 bases, leaving 8 bases of the junction unmatched. Here the CDR3 DNA reads TGTGCCAGCAGTCTACAGGGGTATGGAAATCAGCCCCAGCATTTT. Its protein is CASSLQGYGNQPQHF.

The CDR3 is CASSLGTGKNTEAFF. The CDR3 DNA follows: TGTGCCAGTAGCCTAGGGACAGGCAAGAACACTGAAGCTTTCTTT. The chain uses TRBV19 and TRBJ1-1; 8 bases align to TRBD1. With V trimmed by 6 bases and J by 1 base, 7 bases remained unmatched. Germline V gene lookup returns CDR1 LNHDA and CDR2 SQIVND (reference sequence). The CDR3 contains 15 residues.

This chain connects TRBV7-6 to TRBJ2-7; possibly TRBD2 for D (5 bases). The CDR3 contains 16 residues. The germline gives CDR1 SGHVS, CDR2 FNYEAQ. V lost 2 bases to trimming and J lost 0 bases, with 14 bases between them. The CDR3 DNA sequence: TGTGCCAGCAGCTTAAGTGGCGGACTGATCTCCTACGAGCAGTACTTC. Amino acid sequence: CASSLSGGLISYEQYF.

The chain couples TRBV27 to TRBJ1-1; 8 bases line up with TRBD1. Germline-derived CDR1 and CDR2 are MNHEY and SMNVEV (reference sequence). The length of the CDR3 is 14 residues. The V gene end was trimmed by 6 bases and the J gene end by 5 bases; junction bases not matched to a gene: 8. The chain's CDR3 is CASRVQGVRTEAFF. The CDR3 nucleotides are TGTGCCAGCAGAGTACAGGGGGTTAGGACTGAAGCTTTCTTT.

CDR3 sequence: CASSLGGGGETQYF. The CDR3, as DNA: TGTGCCAGCAGCTTGGGTGGCGGAGGGGAGACCCAGTACTTC. This chain links TRBV5-6 with TRBJ2-5; D is perhaps TRBD2 (6 bases). V shed 0 bases and J shed 5 bases, with 11 bases lying between them. The CDR3 consists of 14 residues. Germline assignment: CDR1 SGHDT and CDR2 YYEEEE.